Listed here are 24 T cell receptor beta chains from one sample, sequenced in a study of regulatory T cells in long-lasting Graves disease (dated by TCRdb to the early 2020s). Sample time point, as interpreted from the label and publication: persistent/refractory GD, antithyroid drugs over 5 years with positive TRAb. For both TCR sequencing and RNA sequencing, RNA was extracted from PBMCs using TRIzol. The library came from multiplex PCR. The sequencing machine was an Illumina HiSeq 4000. To build TCR beta libraries, CDR3 regions were amplified by Arm-PCR using iRepertoire HTBI primers. TCRdb reanalyzed the raw reads on its own, using fastp at Q25 for trimming and MiXCR for clone calling, and kept in-frame beta chains. Rows matching on CDR3 protein sequence are summarized as one entry with the most common DNA and genes. This sample gives 400,000 or so distinct CDR3 sequences in total; about 20% of them show up just once. The ten largest clones represent over 25% of the sample.

The sequenced sample was peripheral blood mononuclear cells (PBMCs), obtained when the disease was refractory, from a patient treated with antithyroid drugs. These receptors came from a female donor with Graves disease.

V is TRBV4-1 and J is TRBJ2-2; D unclear. The V end was cut by 8 bases, the J end by 1 base, with 14 bases between. The CDR3 contains 15 residues. Germline-derived CDR1 and CDR2 are MGHRA and YSYEKL. The CDR3 loop reads CASRNLGKNTGELFF. The CDR3 nucleotides read TGCGCCAGCCGAAACTTAGGGAAGAACACCGGGGAGCTGTTTTTT.

This clonotype has more than one count but fewer than ten. The gene calls are TRBV30 and TRBJ2-3; 7 bases line up with TRBD2. The germline V gene encodes CDR1 GTSNPN and CDR2 SVGIG (reference sequence). The CDR3 is 16 amino acids. Unmatched junction bases numbered 12, after V lost 3 bases and J lost 3 bases. The DNA for the CDR3 is TGTGCCTGGAGGTTGAGTGTGGGGGGGTTAACAGATACGCAGTATTTT. Translated: CAWRLSVGGLTDTQYF.

This clonotype was picked up many times. The chain combines TRBV20-1 with TRBJ2-7, with D possibly TRBD2 on 5 matching bases. The CDR3 loop spans 11 amino acids. Germline V gene sequence: CDR1 DFQATT, CDR2 SNEGSKA (reference sequence). Deletions cut 4 bases from V and 6 bases from J, with 10 bases between. The DNA for the CDR3 is TGCAGTGCTACTACTAGTAGCGAGCAGTACTTC. This sequence encodes CSATTSSEQYF.

As for this clonotype: The limits of the CDR3 on the DNA are not certain, so only TCRdb's listed CDR3 is given. The chain employs TRBV28 and TRBJ1-2. The CDR3 comprises 23 residues, both ends counted. Germline assignment: CDR1 MDHEN and CDR2 SYDVKM. This CDR3 reads CASSKAGAGSYEQYFGPGYGYTF.

This clonotype was counted at least ten times. V and J are TRBV7-8 and TRBJ1-4; D is unresolved. Germline CDR1 reads SGHVS; CDR2 reads FQNEAQ. The CDR3 consists of 14 residues. V gave up 1 base and J gave up 8 bases, with 11 bases separating them. CDR3 in amino acids: CASSLVTVREKLFF. CDR3 bases: TGTGCCAGCAGCTTAGTTACTGTGAGAGAAAAACTGTTTTTT.

This chain connects TRBV12-3 or TRBV12-4 to TRBJ2-2; D is perhaps TRBD1 (7 bases). Trimming removed 5 bases from V and 6 bases from J, with 16 bases in between. The CDR3 runs to 15 residues. The chain's CDR3 is CASSPRGGTAGELFF. In DNA, the CDR3 is TGTGCCAGCAGTCCCCGCGGCGGGACAGCCGGGGAGCTGTTTTTT.

The table lists this clonotype with a few counts. The rearrangement links TRBV19 to TRBJ1-2, with D possibly being TRBD1 (6 bases). CDR1 LNHDA and CDR2 SQIVND come from the germline V gene (reference sequence). Trimming stripped 5 bases from V and 11 bases from J, with 21 bases between. The CDR3 contains 14 residues. DNA of the CDR3: TGTGCCAGTAGTCCCTCTTCTACAGGGACAACTTACACCTTC. Translated, it gives CASSPSSTGTTYTF.

The chain uses TRBV20-1 and TRBJ2-7; the match to TRBD2 covers 16 bases. V lost 3 bases to trimming and J lost 2 bases; unmatched junction nucleotides: 4. Germline-derived CDR1 and CDR2 are DFQATT and SNEGSKA (reference sequence). The CDR3 has 16 amino acids. In nucleotides, the CDR3 is TGCAGTGCTAGGGGGACTAGCGGGAGGGCTGCCTACGAGCAGTACTTC. Protein: CSARGTSGRAAYEQYF.

At least ten counts were recorded for this clonotype. The rearrangement uses TRBV11-3 and TRBJ2-5, with 8 bases lining up with TRBD2. J was trimmed by 2 bases and V by 5 bases; bases with no gene match: 7. Germline assignment: CDR1 SGHNT and CDR2 YENEEA. This CDR3 region has 15 residues. CDR3 loop: CASSPGTREQETQYF. The CDR3 nucleotides read TGTGCCAGCAGCCCCGGGACTAGGGAACAAGAGACCCAGTACTTC.

The rearrangement joins TRBV30 to TRBJ2-7, with no clear D. This CDR3 has 12 amino acids. Trimming removed 3 bases at V and 1 base at J, with 7 bases between. CDR1 and CDR2 from the germline V gene are GTSNPN and SVGIG (reference sequence). CDR3 loop: CAWRSGSYEQYF. CDR3 nucleotides: TGTGCCTGGAGAAGTGGGTCCTACGAGCAGTACTTC.

This clonotype has at least ten counts. The chain links TRBV29-1 to TRBJ1-2; D remains unclear. Germline-derived CDR1 and CDR2 are SQVTM and ANQGSEA. This CDR3 is built from 12 residues. V dropped 4 bases and J dropped 5 bases, with 11 bases sitting between them. In DNA, the CDR3 is TGCAGCGTTGGCCAGACCCTGTATGGCTACACCTTC. This sequence encodes CSVGQTLYGYTF.

This sequence joins TRBV4-2 and TRBJ1-6; 9 positions agree with TRBD1. CDR3 length: 15 residues. The J segment lost 10 bases and the V segment lost 0 bases, leaving 4 bases of the junction unmatched. Germline values: CDR1 LGHNA, CDR2 YNFKEQ. CDR3 nucleotide sequence: TGTGCCAGCAGCCAAGACGGGACAGGGCGGTCACCCCTCCACTTT. Protein sequence: CASSQDGTGRSPLHF.

This clonotype has only a few counts. V and J are TRBV7-6 and TRBJ2-2, with 10 bases aligning to TRBD2. CDR1 and CDR2 (germline): SGHVS, FNYEAQ. V lost 5 bases to trimming and J lost 5 bases; unmatched junction nucleotides: 5. This CDR3 spans 15 amino acids. The CDR3 bases are TGTGCCAGCAGCCCAATGACTAGCGGGACCGGGGAGCTGTTTTTT. It translates to CASSPMTSGTGELFF. The full variable domain, completed using reference TRBV7-6 and TRBJ2-2, is GAGVSQSPRYKVTKRGQDVALRCDPISGHVSLYWYRQALGQGPEFLTYFNYEAQQDKSGLPNDRFSAERPEGSISTLTIQRTEQRDSAMYRCASSPMTSGTGELFFGEGSRLTVL.

This clonotype was detected a few times. The chain is built from TRBV25-1 and TRBJ2-5, with D unresolved. Germline V gene lookup returns CDR1 MGHDK and CDR2 SYGVNS. CDR3 length: 14 residues. Trimming took off 7 bases at V and 1 base at J, with 13 bases between the two ends. CDR3 DNA: TGTGCCAGCACCGAATTAACCAGCCAAGAGACCCAGTACTTC. It specifies CASTELTSQETQYF.

This clonotype was seen a handful of times. V is TRBV27 and J is TRBJ1-3, with a tentative D call TRBD1 (5 bases). V shed 7 bases and J shed 1 base, with 29 bases lying between them. CDR1 is MNHEY, CDR2 SMNVEV, per germline (reference sequence). This CDR3 contains 20 residues. DNA of the CDR3: TGTGCCAGCAACTCCGGCCCGACCAGCAGGGAAGGGGAGTCTGGAAACACCATATATTTT. It specifies CASNSGPTSREGESGNTIYF.

This chain uses TRBV6-1 with TRBJ2-1; either TRBD1 or TRBD2 may fit D (5 bases each). The CDR3 runs to 16 residues. Trimming removed 7 bases at V and 7 bases at J, with 23 bases between. Per the germline V gene, CDR1 is MNHNS and CDR2 is SASEGT. In nucleotides, the CDR3 is TGTGCCAGCACTAGGGACGTCAATGCTCCTACGAATGAGCAGTTCTTC. As protein: CASTRDVNAPTNEQFF.

The rearrangement links TRBV11-2 to TRBJ2-1; D assignment may be TRBD1 or TRBD2 (5 bases each). This CDR3 contains 18 residues. Germline CDR1 reads SGHAT; CDR2 reads FQNNGV. V shed 2 bases and J shed 7 bases, with 24 bases lying between them. Written as DNA, the CDR3 is TGTGCCAGCAGCTTAAATGCCGCGGGTGAAGGGGCACTGAATGAGCAGTTCTTC. Translated, it gives CASSLNAAGEGALNEQFF.

The V call is TRBV20-1, the J call TRBJ2-7; the D gene is possibly TRBD2 (5 bases). The CDR3 extends over 16 amino acids. Trimming removed 3 bases from V and 1 base from J, with 19 bases in between. Per germline, CDR1 DFQATT and CDR2 SNEGSKA (reference sequence). The CDR3: CSARGVGGSQSYEQYF. The CDR3 region has the DNA TGCAGTGCTAGGGGTGTAGGTGGGAGCCAATCCTACGAGCAGTACTTC.

This clonotype was seen a single time. The gene calls are TRBV5-1 and TRBJ1-3; D is undetermined. The CDR3 is made up of 17 amino acids. The V and J ends lost 0 bases and 0 bases respectively, with 13 bases between them. Germline V CDR1 and CDR2: SGHRS, YFSETQ. CDR3 nucleotide sequence: TGCGCCAGCAGCTTGGGGGCCGAGAGAGACTCTGGAAACACCATATATTTT. Amino acids: CASSLGAERDSGNTIYF.

The gene calls are TRBV7-2 and TRBJ2-7; D is undetermined. CDR3 length equals 12 residues. Germline assignment: CDR1 SGHTA and CDR2 FQGNSA. V gave up 1 base and J gave up 5 bases, with 6 bases separating them. The CDR3 nucleotides read TGTGCCAGCAGCTTAGATTCCCACGAGCAGTACTTC. It specifies CASSLDSHEQYF.

This clonotype was detected many times. The chain is built from TRBV7-2 and TRBJ2-7, with D perhaps matching TRBD2 (6 bases). CDR1 and CDR2 (germline): SGHTA, FQGNSA. Trimming pared 4 bases from V and 2 bases from J, leaving 12 bases between. This CDR3 spans 14 amino acids. CDR3 protein: CASSSEGGPYEQYF. As DNA, the CDR3 is TGTGCCAGCAGCTCAGAGGGAGGTCCCTACGAGCAGTACTTC.

The genes are TRBV14 and TRBJ2-7; D may be TRBD1 or TRBD2 (5 bases each). CDR1 is SGHDN, CDR2 FVKESK, per germline. This CDR3 contains 15 residues. V lost 4 bases and J lost 1, with 14 bases in between. Here the CDR3 DNA reads TGTGCCAGCAGCCGTCCCGGGACCGCTTCCTACGAGCAGTACTTC. Its protein product is CASSRPGTASYEQYF. Using reference TRBV14 and TRBJ2-7 for the parts outside the CDR3, the full variable domain is EAGVTQFPSHSVIEKGQTVTLRCDPISGHDNLYWYRRVMGKEIKFLLHFVKESKQDESGMPNNRFLAERTGGTYSTLKVQPAELEDSGVYFCASSRPGTASYEQYFGPGTRLTVT.

Note on this clonotype: A read error may be the cause here, since a much bigger clone is one base away. The genes are TRBV12-3 or TRBV12-4 and TRBJ1-4; tentatively, D is TRBD1 (5 bases). CDR3 length: 14 residues. CDR3 residues: CASSPRQGSGKLSF. In DNA form, the CDR3 reads TGTGCCAGCAGTCCACGGCAGGGATCCGGAAAACTGTCTTTT.

This rearrangement joins TRBV5-1 to TRBJ1-1; TRBD1 matches at 7 bases. With 1 base clipped from V and 1 base from J, the junction kept 4 bases outside the gene matches. The CDR3 contains 15 residues. Per the germline V gene, CDR1 is SGHRS and CDR2 is YFSETQ. CDR3 amino acids: CASSLTGASNTEAFF. The CDR3, as DNA: TGCGCCAGCAGCTTGACAGGGGCGTCGAACACTGAAGCTTTCTTT.